This T cell receptor (beta chain) is drawn from a study of OX40 agonist ivuxolimab in advanced cancers. About the research overall: Treatment of patients was with ivuxolimab, an agonistic anti-OX40 (CD134) antibody. Findings and caveats of the study: Partly responding patients at 0.1-3.0 mg/kg showed some of the smallest clonal expansion.

Samples were taken at baseline and on day 1 of cycles 4 and 7. From germline, CDR1 is LGHNT and CDR2 FRNRAP. Trimming cost V 8 bases and J 8 bases, with 9 bases left between them. This CDR3 has 10 amino acids. On this clone: Its specificity is not known.

Some clones are missing from TCRdb's copy, which holds only in-frame ones; the method was immunoSEQ multiplex PCR. This sample yields some 98,000 clones, of which roughly 84% are seen a single time; approximately 0.3% belongs to the top ten. The source was CD4+ or CD8+ T cells sorted from blood, collected in a trial of the OX40 agonist ivuxolimab. This chain links TRBV12-5 with TRBJ2-5; D call uncertain. The TCR originated in an adult with an advanced solid tumor such as melanoma, head and neck, liver or kidney cancer. In nucleotides, the CDR3 is TGTGCTAGTCCCACGGGTACCCAGTACTTC. Protein product: CASPTGTQYF.